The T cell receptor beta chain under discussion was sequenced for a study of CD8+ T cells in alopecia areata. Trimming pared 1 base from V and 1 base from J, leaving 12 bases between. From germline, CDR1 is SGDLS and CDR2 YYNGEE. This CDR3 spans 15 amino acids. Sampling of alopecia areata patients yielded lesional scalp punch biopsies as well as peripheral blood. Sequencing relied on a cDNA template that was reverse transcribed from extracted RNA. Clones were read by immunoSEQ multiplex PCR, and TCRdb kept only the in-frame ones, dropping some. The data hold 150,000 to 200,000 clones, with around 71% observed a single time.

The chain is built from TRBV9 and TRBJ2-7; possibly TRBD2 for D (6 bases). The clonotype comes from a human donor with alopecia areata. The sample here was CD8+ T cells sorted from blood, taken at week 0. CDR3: CASSVSGGLSYEQYF. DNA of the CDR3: TGTGCCAGCAGCGTAAGTGGGGGGTTGTCCTACGAGCAGTACTTC.